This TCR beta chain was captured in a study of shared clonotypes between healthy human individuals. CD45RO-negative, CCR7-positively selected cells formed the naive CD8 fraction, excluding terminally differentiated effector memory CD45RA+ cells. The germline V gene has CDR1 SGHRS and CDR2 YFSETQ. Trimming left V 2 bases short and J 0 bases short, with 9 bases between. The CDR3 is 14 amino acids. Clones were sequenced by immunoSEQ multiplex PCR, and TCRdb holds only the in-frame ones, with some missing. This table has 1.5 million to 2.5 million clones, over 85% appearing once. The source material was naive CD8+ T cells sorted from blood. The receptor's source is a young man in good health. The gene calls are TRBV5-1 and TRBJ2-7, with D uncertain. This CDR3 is CASSFSWSSYEQYF. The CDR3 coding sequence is TGCGCCAGCAGCTTCAGCTGGAGCTCCTACGAGCAGTACTTC.